These 29 T cell receptor beta chains originate from one sample sequenced in a study of blood T cells in healthy people across ages. The authors ran a second PCR of about 7 to 11 cycles using a sample-barcoded 5' primer and a J-beta primer mix. TCRdb analysed the 5' RACE reads with MiXCR anew, one entry per CDR3 protein. The sample yields about 1 million distinct CDR3 sequences, under 45% seen once. The sequencing input was blood. These receptors originate from a woman aged 60-70 years in good health.

CDR3 loop: CASSLTGTGTYGYTF. CDR3 nucleotides: TGTGCCAGCAGCCTAACCGGGACAGGGACCTATGGCTACACCTTC. This chain links TRBV7-2 with TRBJ1-2, with 9 bases identical to TRBD1. With 5 bases clipped from V and 4 bases from J, the junction kept 8 bases outside the gene matches. This CDR3 is 15 amino acids long. In germline, CDR1 is SGHTA, CDR2 FQGNSA.

This clonotype showed up many times. V gene TRBV7-8 combines with J gene TRBJ2-4, with TRBD1 matching 8 bases. The CDR3 runs 15 residues. V shed 5 bases, J shed 0 bases, and the junction held 3 bases outside the gene matches. Germline CDR1 is SGHVS and CDR2 is FQNEAQ. CDR3 sequence (DNA): TGTGCCAGCAGCCAGGGGGCTCCAGCCAAAAACATTCAGTACTTC. It is translated as CASSQGAPAKNIQYF.

This clonotype occurred a few times. The rearrangement links TRBV7-8 to TRBJ2-7; 8 nucleotides align to TRBD2. From germline, CDR1 is SGHVS and CDR2 FQNEAQ. The CDR3 runs to 15 residues. V gave up 5 bases and J gave up 2 bases; unmatched junction bases: 8. The CDR3 region is CASSPPAGGTYEQYF. Written as DNA, the CDR3 is TGTGCCAGCAGCCCGCCGGCGGGAGGTACCTACGAGCAGTACTTC.

This clonotype was seen just once. The chain employs TRBV6-5 and TRBJ2-4, with 8 nucleotides matching TRBD2. Near its end, the DNA agrees better with TRBJ2-7, so the J call may be wrong. Germline CDR1 and CDR2: MNHEY and SVGAGI. The CDR3 loop spans 13 amino acids. CDR3 region: CASSAGGLYEQYF. The CDR3, as DNA: TGTGCCAGCAGCGCGGGAGGTTTGTACGAGCAGTACTTC.

The chain is built from TRBV18 and TRBJ2-7; tentative D call: TRBD2 (7 bases). Trimming cost V 4 bases and J 0 bases, with 16 bases left between them. The germline CDR1 and CDR2 sequences are KGHSH and LQKENI. CDR3 length: 16 residues. CDR3 residues: CASSLPLAGASYEQYF. CDR3 in DNA: TGTGCCAGCTCACTACCCTTGGCGGGGGCCTCCTACGAGCAGTACTTC.

This clonotype turned up a few times. This chain uses TRBV10-3 with TRBJ1-4, with a weak D call TRBD1 (5 bases). Germline V lookup: CDR1 ENHRY, CDR2 SYGVKD. V lost 8 bases to trimming and J lost 0 bases, with 7 bases between them. This CDR3 comprises 13 residues. CDR3 region: CAIGGATNEKLFF. Written as DNA, the CDR3 is TGTGCCATCGGGGGTGCAACTAATGAAAAACTGTTTTTT.

This clonotype came up once. V gene TRBV6-2 or TRBV6-3 combines with J gene TRBJ2-1; D is possibly TRBD1 or TRBD2 (5 bases each). Trimming left V 2 bases short and J 7 bases short, with 15 bases between. This CDR3 contains 15 residues. Per the germline V gene, CDR1 is MNHEY and CDR2 is SVGEGT. CDR3 sequence (DNA): TGTGCCAGCAGTTACGGGGCGGGCAAGGAAAATGAGCAGTTCTTC. The encoded protein is CASSYGAGKENEQFF.

The chain employs TRBV7-2 and TRBJ2-1; no definite D call. Germline V gives CDR1 SGHTA, CDR2 FQGNSA. The CDR3 covers 16 residues. V lost 1 base and J 0 bases, leaving 10 bases between the germline ends. CDR3 sequence reads: CASSLVVKSSYNEQFF. Written as DNA, the CDR3 is TGTGCCAGCAGCTTAGTGGTCAAGAGCTCCTACAATGAGCAGTTCTTC.

This clonotype was counted a few times. V is TRBV20-1 and J is TRBJ2-6; 9 nucleotides line up with TRBD1. Germline lookup yields CDR1 DFQATT and CDR2 SNEGSKA (reference sequence). The J segment lost 3 bases and the V segment lost 0 bases, leaving 9 bases of the junction unmatched. The CDR3 has 18 residues. CDR3: CSARDSTGGSGGANVLTF. CDR3 coding DNA: TGCAGTGCTAGAGATTCGACAGGGGGATCAGGTGGGGCCAACGTCCTGACTTTC.

The chain employs TRBV7-3 and TRBJ2-3; D tentatively reads TRBD1 or TRBD2 (5 bases each). The CDR3 runs to 16 residues. Trimming left V 1 base short and J 0 bases short, with 11 bases between. In germline, CDR1 is SGHTA, CDR2 FQGTGA. CDR3 loop: CASSLMGRISTDTQYF. CDR3 bases: TGTGCCAGCAGCTTAATGGGACGTATAAGCACAGATACGCAGTATTTT.

The chain recombines TRBV5-5 with TRBJ1-1, with D tentatively TRBD1 (6 bases). V was cut by 9 bases and J by 0 bases, with 18 bases left in between. The CDR3 is made up of 15 amino acids. Germline lookup yields CDR1 SGHKS and CDR2 YYEKEE (reference sequence). The CDR3 spells CATGVVGGMNTEAFF. DNA for the CDR3: TGTGCCACCGGAGTCGTCGGGGGCATGAACACTGAAGCTTTCTTT.

The chain links TRBV30 to TRBJ2-3; D is possibly TRBD2 (6 bases). CDR3 length equals 14 residues. Germline CDR1 GTSNPN, CDR2 SVGIG (reference sequence). V lost 4 bases and J lost 4, with 15 bases in between. In nucleotides, the CDR3 is TGTGCCTGGAAGGGGAGGAGAACGGCAGATACGCAGTATTTT. Its translation is CAWKGRRTADTQYF.

V is TRBV20-1 and J is TRBJ2-7, with 10 bases that match TRBD2. The CDR3 is 14 amino acids. Germline CDR1 is DFQATT and CDR2 is SNEGSKA (reference sequence). V gave up 4 bases and J gave up 3 bases; unmatched junction bases: 6. The CDR3 protein is CSAKLAGAVYEQYF. The DNA of the CDR3 is TGCAGTGCTAAGCTAGCGGGAGCGGTCTACGAGCAGTACTTC.

The chain has TRBV5-6 and TRBJ2-5, with 12 bases aligning to TRBD2. Germline-derived CDR1 and CDR2 are SGHDT and YYEEEE. The CDR3 totals 17 residues. J was trimmed by 2 bases and V by 4 bases; bases with no gene match: 9. For the CDR3, the DNA is TGTGCCAGCAGCAACCAGGGTCTAGCGGGAGGGCAAGAGACCCAGTACTTC. Its translation is CASSNQGLAGGQETQYF.

The sample holds many counts of this clonotype. This rearrangement joins TRBV3-1 to TRBJ2-5; TRBD1 aligns across 8 bases. Trimming removed 5 bases from V and 0 bases from J; junction bases left unmatched: 8. CDR1 is LGHDT, CDR2 YNNKEL, per germline (reference sequence). CDR3 length: 16 amino acids. In DNA, the CDR3 is TGTGCCAGCAGCGAACGACAGGGGCCGTACCAAGAGACCCAGTACTTC. This codes for CASSERQGPYQETQYF.

This clonotype was seen a few times. The chain employs TRBV4-1 and TRBJ1-5; 8 positions match TRBD1. The CDR3 totals 15 residues. V shed 3 bases, J shed 3 bases, and the junction held 4 bases outside the gene matches. Germline-derived CDR1 and CDR2 are MGHRA and YSYEKL. The CDR3 DNA is TGCGCCAGCAGCCAGACAGGGGTATCCAATCAGCCCCAGCATTTT. Translated, it gives CASSQTGVSNQPQHF.

This clonotype was detected a few times. This chain links TRBV20-1 with TRBJ1-5; tentatively, D is TRBD1 (6 bases). V dropped 6 bases and J dropped 2 bases, with 14 bases sitting between them. There are 14 residues in the CDR3. Germline CDR1 is DFQATT and CDR2 is SNEGSKA (reference sequence). The DNA for the CDR3 is TGCAGTGCCCGGACAGAAATGGGCAATCAGCCCCAGCATTTT. Protein: CSARTEMGNQPQHF.

This clonotype was seen a few times. The chain couples TRBV20-1 to TRBJ2-7; D is perhaps TRBD2 (6 bases). The germline gives CDR1 DFQATT, CDR2 SNEGSKA (reference sequence). The CDR3 sequence is 13 residues long. Trimming cost V 3 bases and J 3 bases, with 12 bases left between them. Here the CDR3 DNA reads TGCAGTGCTAGCCGGGACTCTGACTACGAGCAGTACTTC. This codes for CSASRDSDYEQYF.

As to this clonotype: The germline gene is not matched at one end of the junction; a read error may be the cause. V gene TRBV7-9 combines with J gene TRBJ2-3, with D tentatively TRBD2 (5 bases). The CDR3 loop spans 16 amino acids. Looked up from germline, CDR1 is SEHNR and CDR2 is FQNEAQ (reference sequence). DNA of the CDR3: TGTGCCAGCAGCACCCCAACGCAGGCTAGCACAGATGCGCAGTATTTT. Translated, it gives CASSTPTQASTDAQYF.

This clonotype was seen only a few times. J is TRBJ2-5 and V is TRBV4-2, with 14 bases that match TRBD2. The assigned J gene may be wrong: the sequence end matches TRBJ2-7 better. The CDR3 loop spans 16 amino acids. Per the germline V gene, CDR1 is LGHNA and CDR2 is YNFKEQ. CDR3 nucleotide sequence: TGTGCCAGCAGCCAAGTGGGGACTAGCGGGAGAAACGAGCAGTACTTC. Its protein is CASSQVGTSGRNEQYF.

This clonotype appeared a single time. Sequence at one end of the junction differs from germline and may be a read error. The gene calls are TRBV15 and TRBJ2-1; TRBD2 matches at 8 bases. CDR3 length: 16 amino acids. CDR1 and CDR2 (germline): LNHNV, YYDKDF (reference sequence). The CDR3 loop is CATSRGVSGTYNELFF. The CDR3 DNA reads TGTGCCACCAGCAGAGGGGTTAGCGGGACATACAATGAGCTGTTCTTC.

The chain uses TRBV12-3 or TRBV12-4 and TRBJ2-2, with unresolved D. This CDR3 region has 15 residues. Deletions cut 3 bases from V and 0 bases from J, with 8 bases between. CDR3 residues: CASSFLPPNTGELFF. The CDR3 bases are TGTGCCAGCAGTTTTTTACCGCCGAACACCGGGGAGCTGTTTTTT.

At least ten counts were recorded for this clonotype. The genes are TRBV27 and TRBJ2-7, with 8 bases identical to TRBD2. The CDR3 totals 17 residues. Germline V gene lookup returns CDR1 MNHEY and CDR2 SMNVEV (reference sequence). V was clipped by 8 bases and J by 0 bases; unmatched bases: 15. CDR3 residues: CASWGPGLGTFSYEQYF. In DNA form, the CDR3 reads TGTGCCAGCTGGGGACCGGGACTAGGAACCTTCTCCTACGAGCAGTACTTC.

The genes are TRBV10-3 and TRBJ1-6; D might be TRBD1 (5 bases). The CDR3 runs to 14 residues. CDR1 ENHRY and CDR2 SYGVKD come from the germline V gene. V was shortened by 9 bases and J by 13 bases, with 22 bases between the two germline ends. The CDR3 region is CAIRREGQGSPLHF. The CDR3 DNA sequence: TGTGCCATAAGGAGGGAGGGGCAGGGTTCGCCCCTCCACTTT.

This clonotype has only a few counts. The rearrangement uses TRBV27 and TRBJ2-5; D might be TRBD1 (5 bases). This CDR3 comprises 14 residues. The germline CDR1 and CDR2 sequences are MNHEY and SMNVEV (reference sequence). V was trimmed by 5 bases and J by 7 bases, leaving 17 bases between them. DNA of the CDR3: TGTGCCAGCAGTGGGCAGGGCAGTTGGGGGACCCAGTACTTC. This translates into CASSGQGSWGTQYF.

The rearrangement joins TRBV5-8 to TRBJ2-3, with D perhaps matching TRBD1 (5 bases). Germline V gene lookup returns CDR1 SGHTS and CDR2 YDEGEE. V was trimmed by 0 bases and J by 4 bases, leaving 12 bases between them. There are 15 residues in the CDR3. The chain's CDR3 is CASSLGTRHSDTQYF. The DNA for the CDR3 is TGTGCCAGCAGCTTGGGGACAAGGCATTCAGATACGCAGTATTTT.

J is TRBJ2-7 and V is TRBV29-1; D call uncertain. This CDR3 region has 12 residues. Trimming shortened V by 7 bases and J by 4 bases, and 14 bases separated the two germline ends. Germline V lookup: CDR1 SQVTM, CDR2 ANQGSEA. Written as DNA, the CDR3 is TGCAGCGGGAGCTTTGGGGTATACGAGCAGTACTTC. Translation gives CSGSFGVYEQYF.

This chain connects TRBV20-1 to TRBJ2-7, with TRBD2 identical over 7 bases. V shed 3 bases and J 2 bases; nucleotides not matched to a gene: 19. Germline CDR1 is DFQATT and CDR2 is SNEGSKA (reference sequence). The CDR3 is 18 residues long. The CDR3 DNA sequence: TGCAGTGCTAGGGGACTAACTGATAGCGGATACACTACCTACGAGCAGTACTTC. Encoded protein: CSARGLTDSGYTTYEQYF.

This clonotype came up a few times. The J gene is TRBJ2-4, the V gene TRBV5-4; TRBD1 agrees at 9 bases. This CDR3 contains 16 residues. Germline V lookup: CDR1 SGHNT, CDR2 YYREEE (reference sequence). Losses at the gene ends were 4 bases for V and 0 bases for J; bases not matched to a gene: 5. Here the CDR3 reads CASSTRTGVAKNIQYF. The CDR3 bases are TGTGCCAGCAGCACCCGGACAGGGGTAGCCAAAAACATTCAGTACTTC.